This TCR beta chain was documented in a study of vaccination and CD4 T cells after COVID-19. Study in general: The post-COVID sampling time was a median about 100 days after diagnosis, ranging from 35 to 161. Blood was drawn a median roughly 66 days post second dose, range 14 to 241.

In TCRdb, the PCR reads were re-called with MiXCR into one record per CDR3 protein. Of about 28,000 distinct CDR3 sequences in the sample, roughly 45% were seen once. Time point given: late sampling 161 to 241 days after vaccination in three convalescent patients. V lost 7 bases, J lost 6 bases, and 16 bases lay in between. Germline loops: CDR1 MNHNS, CDR2 SASEGT. The CDR3 spans 13 residues. This chain links TRBV6-1 with TRBJ2-7; D perhaps matches TRBD2 (5 bases). The origin of this receptor is a human donor who had recovered from COVID-19. The material was CD4+ T cells from blood, obtained about 7 months after SARS-CoV-2 vaccination. The CDR3: CASINGRAGEQYF. CDR3 coding DNA: TGTGCCAGCATTAACGGAAGGGCGGGCGAGCAGTACTTC.